This T cell receptor (beta chain) emerged from a study of cytomegalovirus exposure and HLA in healthy donors. Study-wide results and caveats: Later analysis demonstrated an association between a missense DCLRE1C variant and TCR beta V- and J-gene trimming.

The V and J ends lost 6 bases and 4 bases, in that order; junction bases with no gene match: 8. The V gene's germline CDR1 is MNHEY and CDR2 SVGAGI. The CDR3 totals 15 residues. PCR employed 60 Vbeta and 13 Jbeta primers. Here immunoSEQ multiplex PCR was the method, and the copy in TCRdb shows in-frame clones only, minus some. The sample contains 120,000 to 150,000 clones, around three quarters of which appear only once. This clone was picked up one time. The antigen remains unidentified. The receptor comes from a middle-aged man in good health and CMV-seropositive. This chain links TRBV6-5 with TRBJ2-1; 8 bases fit TRBD1. Source material: PBMCs. CDR3 DNA: TGTGCCAGCAGCCGACGACAGGGGACTTACAATGAGCAGTTCTTC. Protein product: CASSRRQGTYNEQFF.